This TCR beta chain stems from a study of T cells after yellow fever vaccination. Findings and caveats of the study: Detection of almost all vaccine-responding clonotypes in sorted memory subsets failed on day 0.

TCRdb used MiXCR to reprocess the 5' RACE reads, holding one entry per CDR3 protein. The profile shows 20,000 to 25,000 distinct CDR3 sequences, approximately 3.5% of them singletons. The V segment lost 3 bases and the J segment 7 bases; nucleotides outside the gene matches: 5. Germline V lookup: CDR1 SGDLS, CDR2 YYNGEE. This CDR3 has 13 residues. This clonotype occurred many times. The rearrangement uses TRBV9 and TRBJ2-5; 8 bases agree with TRBD2. This clonotype originated in a young man who received the YFV17D yellow fever vaccine. Sequencing used PBMCs, either bulk or a sorted T-cell subset (CD4+, CD8+, memory, or dextramer-sorted; not recorded which), obtained roughly 47 days after the first yellow fever vaccination. The CDR3 region has the DNA TGTGCCAGCAGCGGGACTAGCCCAGGGACCCAGTACTTC. Amino acids: CASSGTSPGTQYF.